One sample yielded the 20 T cell receptor delta chains listed below, sequenced in a study of gamma-delta chains in newborns, infants, children. TCRdb made new clone calls on the reads using CATT. The profile covers roughly 3,400 delta-chain clones, with around 1.2% appearing a single time and about a fifth taken by the ten largest. The sequencing sample was made of blood. These receptor sequences come from a child who was a newborn, infant or young child, either healthy, febrile or measles-vaccinated (not recorded which).

This clone was found many times. A read error is possible here, since a much larger clone lies one base away. This chain links TRDV2 with TRDJ3, with 7 bases that match TRDD3. Germline CDR1 reads GEAIGNYY; CDR2 reads EKD. CDR3 length: 17 amino acids. The CDR3 nucleotides read TGTGCCTGTGACGTACTGGGGAGCTCCAGGGACACCCGACAGATGTTTTTC. This translates into CACDVLGSSRDTRQMFF.

About this clone: For this DNA, TCRdb reports the protein of a much larger clone, which diverges at residue 4, most likely from a read error; the protein presented here is translated directly from the DNA. The V and J genes are TRDV2 and TRDJ3; D gene unclear. Germline CDR1 and CDR2: GEAIGNYY and EKD. Trimming stripped 5 bases from V and 0 bases from J, with 13 bases between. CDR3 length equals 17 residues. In nucleotides, the CDR3 is TGTGCCTGTGGCGAAGAATGGGTCTCCTGGGACACCCGACAGATGTTTTTC. This translates into CACGEEWVSWDTRQMFF.

Of note for this clone: TCRdb lists the protein of a much larger clone for this DNA, which differs at residue 9, so this is likely a read error; the protein given here is translated from the DNA itself. The chain links TRDV3 to TRDJ3, with D possibly TRDD3 on 5 matching bases. Germline CDR1 and CDR2: TVYSNPD and GDNSRS (reference sequence). CDR3 length: 16 residues. The CDR3 here is CASVWDLSRDTRQMFF. DNA of the CDR3: TGTGCCTCGGTGTGGGATCTCTCCCGGGACACCCGACAGATGTTTTTC.

This clone was counted between two and nine times. Given a far larger clone just one base away, this is likely a sequencing read error. The chain recombines TRDV2 with TRDJ1; 13 bases map to TRDD3. The CDR3 covers 16 residues. Germline CDR1 and CDR2: GEAIGNYY and EKD. After removal of 4 bases from V and 2 bases from J, the junction contained 6 bases not matched to a gene. The CDR3 nucleotides read TGTGCCTGTGATATACTGGGGGATACGCAAACCGATAAACTCATCTTT. Translating it yields CACDILGDTQTDKLIF.

Concerning this clone itself: For this DNA, TCRdb reports the protein of a much larger clone, which diverges at residue 14, most likely from a read error; the protein presented here is translated directly from the DNA. Other DNA sequences in the sample encode the same CDR3. The V and J genes are TRDV2 and TRDJ1; the match to TRDD3 covers 11 bases. This CDR3 has 16 amino acids. The germline V gene encodes CDR1 GEAIGNYY and CDR2 EKD. The CDR3 spells CACDILGDKTTDKPIF. CDR3 DNA sequence: TGTGCCTGTGACATACTGGGGGATAAAACCACCGATAAACCCATCTTT.

In its sample, this clone was seen a few times. A much larger clone is a single base away; this may be a read error. Other DNA sequences in the same sample also yield this CDR3. V usage is TRDV2 and J usage is TRDJ3, with 10 bases lining up with TRDD3. The CDR3 contains 19 residues. Per the germline V gene, CDR1 is GEAIGNYY and CDR2 is EKD. CDR3 loop: CACDTVLGDFSWDTRQMFF. CDR3 DNA sequence: TGTGCCTGCGACACCGTACTGGGGGATTTTTCCTGGGACACCCGACAGATGTTTTTC.

This clone is labeled large. Different DNA sequences within this sample yield the same CDR3. The V and J genes are TRDV2 and TRDJ1; 13 bases fit TRDD3. This CDR3 is 16 amino acids long. The V gene end was trimmed by 4 bases and the J gene end by 0 bases; junction bases not matched to a gene: 4. CDR1 and CDR2 from the germline V gene are GEAIGNYY and EKD. DNA for the CDR3: TGTGCCTGTGATATACTGGGGGATACGCACACCGATAAACTCATCTTT. It encodes CACDILGDTHTDKLIF.

This clone was picked up a small number of times. TCRdb attributes to this sequence the protein of a much larger clone, which differs from the DNA translation at residue 4; a read error is likely, and the protein displayed is translated from the DNA. The rearrangement uses TRDV2 and TRDJ2; 12 nucleotides agree with TRDD3. The CDR3 runs to 15 residues. Germline lookup yields CDR1 GEAIGNYY and CDR2 EKD. J gave up 7 bases and V 5 bases, and 7 bases lay outside the gene matches. The CDR3 sequence: CACVLLGDTEAQLFF. The CDR3 nucleotides read TGTGCCTGTGTCCTACTGGGGGATACTGAAGCACAACTCTTCTTT.

Worth noting for this clone: This DNA's translation differs at residue 18 from TCRdb's protein, which comes from a much larger clone; a read error is likely, and the protein shown is translated from the DNA. The chain has TRDV2 and TRDJ3; 13 positions agree with TRDD3. This CDR3 has 21 residues. Germline V gene data show CDR1 as GEAIGNYY and CDR2 as EKD. The CDR3 DNA follows: TGTGCCTGTGACACCGCAACTGGGGGATACGCGACCCCCTGGGACACCCGACGGATGTTTTTC. As protein: CACDTATGGYATPWDTRRMFF.

Concerning this clone itself: TCRdb's entry gives the protein of a much larger clone, which mismatches this DNA's translation at residue 3, likely from a read error; the protein reported here is translated from the DNA. The chain carries TRDV2 and TRDJ3, with TRDD3 identical over 13 bases. In germline, CDR1 is GEAIGNYY, CDR2 EKD. The CDR3 contains 22 residues. The CDR3 DNA reads as TGTGCCCGTGACAAAGTACTGGGGGATACGCGGGAACCCTCCTGGGACACCCGACAGATGTTTTTC. Protein product: CARDKVLGDTREPSWDTRQMFF.

Note on this clone: The protein held in TCRdb is that of a much larger clone and does not match this DNA's translation at residue 12, likely because of a read error; the protein shown is translated from the DNA. This sequence joins TRDV2 and TRDJ3, with 8 bases lining up with TRDD3. CDR1 GEAIGNYY and CDR2 EKD come from the germline V gene. The CDR3 runs to 18 residues. CDR3 in DNA: TGTGCCTGTGACACCTGGGGGATTCGCTACTGGAACACCCGACAGATGTTTTTC. This codes for CACDTWGIRYWNTRQMFF.

Judged by abundance, this clone is medium-sized (0.01 to 0.1%). This could be a read error, since a much larger clone is one nucleotide away. The same CDR3 also results from other DNA sequences found in this sample. This chain links TRDV2 with TRDJ3; 8 bases are shared with TRDD3. Germline lookup yields CDR1 GEAIGNYY and CDR2 EKD. Trimming cost V 1 base and J 0 bases; bases outside gene matches: 4. The CDR3 has 18 amino acids. CDR3 bases: TGTGCCTGTGACACTGGGGGATCCAGCTCCTGGGACACCCGACAGATGTTTTTC. As protein: CACDTGGSSSWDTRQMFF.

With respect to this clone: TCRdb's protein for this DNA is that of a much larger clone and differs from the translation at residue 6, likely a read error; the protein shown is the DNA translation. The gene calls are TRDV2 and TRDJ3; D unresolved. Looked up from germline, CDR1 is GEAIGNYY and CDR2 is EKD. The V and J ends lost 0 bases and 0 bases respectively, with 14 bases between them. The CDR3 is 19 amino acids. Here the CDR3 DNA reads TGTGCCTGTGACACCGTGGATGGTCAAAGCTCCTGGGACACCCGACAGATGTTTTTC. Protein: CACDTVDGQSSWDTRQMFF.

Details on this clone: TCRdb attributes to this sequence the protein of a much larger clone, which differs from the DNA translation at residue 8; a read error is likely, and the protein displayed is translated from the DNA. The rearrangement joins TRDV2 to TRDJ3, with D possibly being TRDD3 (5 bases). This CDR3 has 19 amino acids. Germline CDR1 is GEAIGNYY and CDR2 is EKD. This CDR3 reads CACDKVLEDLSWDTRQMFF. In DNA form, the CDR3 reads TGTGCCTGTGACAAAGTACTGGAGGACCTCTCCTGGGACACCCGACAAATGTTTTTC.

This clone rates as medium-sized. This is likely an artifact of a read error, given a far larger clone one base away. V gene TRDV2 combines with J gene TRDJ2, with 9 bases that match TRDD3. CDR1 is GEAIGNYY and CDR2 is EKD in the germline V gene. This CDR3 has 15 amino acids. The junction had 0 bases not matched to a gene; V was cut back by 1 base and J by 1 base. CDR3 DNA sequence: TGTGCCTGTGACACACTGGGGGATTTGACAGCACAACTCTTCTTT. Its translation: CACDTLGDLTAQLFF.

As concerns this clone: Translating this DNA gives a protein that differs at residue 10 from the TCRdb one, which belongs to a much larger clone; a read error is likely, and the protein shown is this translation. The chain carries TRDV2 and TRDJ3, with 11 positions matching TRDD3. The germline V gene has CDR1 GEAIGNYY and CDR2 EKD. The CDR3 runs 18 residues. Germline trimming cut 2 bases from V and 2 bases from J; bases unmatched to any gene: 4. CDR3 sequence (DNA): TGTGCCTGTGACATTGGGGGATACGGCCCCTGGGACACCCGACAGATGTTTTTC. Translated: CACDIGGYGPWDTRQMFF.

This clone turned up a few times. TCRdb's protein, taken from a much larger clone, differs from this DNA's translation at residue 15, likely owing to a read error; the protein displayed comes from the DNA. The CDR3 bases are TGTGCCTGTGACAAATACTGGGGGATACGCAGCTCCTGGGACATCCGACAGATGTTTTTC. Translating gives CACDKYWGIRSSWDIRQMFF. The chain uses TRDV2 and TRDJ3; 13 positions match TRDD3. Germline V gene sequence: CDR1 GEAIGNYY, CDR2 EKD. The CDR3 runs to 20 residues.

Comments on this clone: It may be a read error: a sequence one base away is much more abundant. Other DNA sequences within the sample encode an identical CDR3. The chain links TRDV2 to TRDJ2; tentatively, D is TRDD3 (6 bases). Germline CDR1 reads GEAIGNYY; CDR2 reads EKD. CDR3 length: 14 amino acids. Trimming shortened V by 1 base and J by 3 bases, and 8 bases separated the two germline ends. CDR3 amino acids: CACDTWGVTAQLFF. The CDR3 nucleotides are TGTGCCTGTGACACATGGGGGGTGACAGCACAACTCTTCTTT.

This clone has just a few counts. The protein recorded in TCRdb matches a much larger clone and deviates from this DNA's translation at residue 11, suggesting a read error; the protein here is obtained by translating the DNA. J is TRDJ2 and V is TRDV3, with 11 nucleotides matching TRDD3. This CDR3 comprises 16 residues. CDR1 is TVYSNPD, CDR2 GDNSRS, per germline (reference sequence). DNA of the CDR3: TGTGCCTTACCTGGGGGATACTGGGCTTTGGCAGCACAACTCTTCTTT. Its translation is CALPGGYWALAAQLFF. Full variable domain (rest looked up from reference TRDV3 and TRDJ2): CDKVTQSSPDQTVASGSEVVLLCTYDTVYSNPDLFWYRIRPDYSFQFVFYGDNSRSEGADFTQGRFSVKHILTQKAFHLVISPVRTEDSATYYCALPGGYWALAAQLFFGKGTQLIVEP.

This clone turned up a few times. Since a far larger clone is one base different, this is likely a read error. The sample holds other DNA sequences that translate to the same CDR3. The gene calls are TRDV2 and TRDJ3; a possible D gene is TRDD3 (5 bases). This CDR3 has 17 residues. With 0 bases removed from V and 3 bases from J, the gap between germline ends came to 11 bases. Per germline, CDR1 GEAIGNYY and CDR2 EKD. CDR3 nucleotides: TGTGCCTGTGACACCTGGGGAATACGCTGGGACACCCGACAGATGTTTTTC. Translating it yields CACDTWGIRWDTRQMFF.